This TCR beta chain derives from a study of T-cell reconstitution after alpha-beta-depleted transplantation in children. General observations from the study: Alpha-beta T cells present about two months after transplant were reported to originate from several hundred expanded graft clones.

A TCRbeta library incorporating unique molecular identifiers was prepared. TCRdb re-derived calls from the PCR reads in MiXCR, one entry per CDR3 protein. The sample carries 780,000 or so distinct CDR3 sequences, less than 20% recorded once. Concerning this clonotype itself: What it binds is unknown.

The V and J ends lost 6 bases and 2 bases respectively, with 13 bases between them. This CDR3 comprises 13 residues. Germline loops: CDR1 SQVTM, CDR2 ANQGSEA. The receptor comes from a male patient younger than 18 who had a stem cell transplant for acute lymphoblastic leukemia, so the T cells may come from the graft donor. The chain joins TRBV29-1 to TRBJ1-2; D is perhaps TRBD1 (6 bases). Sequencing was performed on PBMCs, mostly from graft donor cells, taken 360 days after TCRalphabeta/CD19-depleted stem cell transplant. This CDR3 is CSVLRTVNYGYTF. CDR3 coding DNA: TGCAGCGTCCTACGGACAGTCAACTATGGCTACACCTTC.